The 11 T cell receptor beta chains below were found in one sample sequenced in a study of T cell repertoires in cytomegalovirus infection. Their target antigens are unknown. Each CDR3 protein is one row after TCRdb ran MiXCR on the reads. The sample gives under 95,000 distinct CDR3 sequences, about 44% of which show up once; approximately 93% is in the top ten. Source: CD8+ T cells from cultured PBMCs, taken from culture after CMV antigen stimulation. The receptors shown here come from a human donor in good health (CMV status not recorded). Some clones in this sample may be carry-over from other donors' samples.

This clonotype was observed a few times. This rearrangement joins TRBV7-3 to TRBJ2-3; D gene unclear. V shed 4 bases and J shed 4 bases, with 9 bases lying between them. CDR1 and CDR2 (germline): SGHTA, FQGTGA. The CDR3 length is 13 residues. CDR3 residues: CASSSDGADTQYF. CDR3 DNA: TGTGCCAGCAGCTCCGATGGGGCAGATACGCAGTATTTT.

The CDR3 nucleotides are TGCGCCAGCAGCCCTGGACTGGCGGGAGCCTATGAGCAGTTCTTC. Translating it yields CASSPGLAGAYEQFF. The rearrangement links TRBV4-1 to TRBJ2-1; 7 positions agree with TRBD2. Trimming at V came to 4 bases and at J to 8 bases, leaving 11 bases not matched to a gene. This CDR3 is 15 amino acids long. Germline V gives CDR1 MGHRA, CDR2 YSYEKL.

This clonotype was detected only a few times. The gene calls are TRBV7-3 and TRBJ1-2, with TRBD1 matching over 7 bases. This CDR3 spans 17 amino acids. Per the germline V gene, CDR1 is SGHTA and CDR2 is FQGTGA. V gave up 5 bases and J gave up 1 base; unmatched junction bases: 13. The CDR3 spells CASSPGDRQGSNYGYTF. The CDR3 DNA sequence: TGTGCCAGCAGCCCGGGTGATAGACAGGGTAGTAACTATGGCTACACCTTC. The variable domain in full, completed from reference TRBV7-3 and TRBJ1-2, reads GAGVSQTPSNKVTEKGKYVELRCDPISGHTALYWYRQSLGQGPEFLIYFQGTGAADDSGLPNDRFFAVRPEGSVSTLKIQRTERGDSAVYLCASSPGDRQGSNYGYTFGSGTRLTVV.

The J gene is TRBJ2-2, the V gene TRBV7-3, with D possibly matching TRBD1 (6 bases). The germline V and J ends were trimmed by 5 bases and 6 bases, with 10 bases remaining between them. The CDR3 spans 13 residues. Germline CDR1 is SGHTA and CDR2 is FQGTGA. CDR3 in DNA: TGTGCCAGCAGCCCGCAGGGGTCCGGGGAGCTGTTTTTT. Translating it yields CASSPQGSGELFF.

The genes are TRBV7-4 and TRBJ1-6; D may be TRBD1 (5 bases). CDR1 and CDR2 from the germline V gene are SGHVT and SQSDAQ. Trimming cost V 4 bases and J 11 bases, with 15 bases left between them. The CDR3 loop spans 14 amino acids. CDR3 DNA sequence: TGTGCCAGCAGCTCCCACCAGGGCCAGGCACCCCTCCACTTT. It yields the protein CASSSHQGQAPLHF.

As concerns this clonotype: The junction differs from germline at one of its ends, possibly a read error. V usage is TRBV7-8 and J usage is TRBJ2-4, with D possibly matching TRBD1 (6 bases). This CDR3 has 17 residues. Germline V gene lookup returns CDR1 SGHVS and CDR2 FQNEAQ. CDR3 sequence: CASGLMTGPSKRNIQYF. The CDR3 DNA reads as TGTGCCAGCGGCTTAATGACAGGCCCGTCCAAAAGGAACATTCAGTACTTC.

This chain joins TRBV27 and TRBJ1-1, with 8 positions matching TRBD1. CDR1 MNHEY and CDR2 SMNVEV come from the germline V gene (reference sequence). The CDR3 is made up of 15 amino acids. J was trimmed by 1 base and V by 3 bases; bases with no gene match: 4. CDR3 in amino acids: CASSLGRGPNTEAFF. CDR3 coding DNA: TGTGCCAGCAGTTTGGGCAGGGGGCCGAACACTGAAGCTTTCTTT.

This clonotype came up a few times. This sequence joins TRBV11-2 and TRBJ2-1, with D uncertain. This CDR3 spans 16 amino acids. Germline assignment: CDR1 SGHAT and CDR2 FQNNGV. V was trimmed by 0 bases and J by 0 bases, leaving 9 bases between them. DNA for the CDR3: TGTGCCAGCAGCTTAGAGGTGGGATTCTCCTACAATGAGCAGTTCTTC. Translating it yields CASSLEVGFSYNEQFF.

The CDR3 region has the DNA TGTGCCAGCAGTGGACAGGGCTACGAGCAGTACTTC. It translates to CASSGQGYEQYF. The gene calls are TRBV27 and TRBJ2-7; 8 nucleotides match TRBD1. Germline values: CDR1 MNHEY, CDR2 SMNVEV (reference sequence). Trimming at V came to 5 bases and at J to 3 bases, leaving 0 bases not matched to a gene. The CDR3 runs 12 residues.

This clonotype was recorded a few times. The rearrangement uses TRBV7-3 and TRBJ1-1, with 8 bases that match TRBD1. The ends lost 5 bases at V and 1 base at J; junction bases unmatched: 3. Germline V gene data show CDR1 as SGHTA and CDR2 as FQGTGA. The CDR3 is 14 residues long. In nucleotides, the CDR3 is TGTGCCAGCAGCGAGACAGGGGCGAACACTGAAGCTTTCTTT. It codes for CASSETGANTEAFF.

This clonotype has just a few counts. The chain couples TRBV7-9 to TRBJ2-4, with 10 nucleotides matching TRBD2. CDR1 SEHNR and CDR2 FQNEAQ come from the germline V gene (reference sequence). With 5 bases clipped from V and 4 bases from J, the junction kept 5 bases outside the gene matches. The length of the CDR3 is 15 residues. The DNA for the CDR3 is TGTGCCAGCAGCGACTCTAGCGGGGGTAAAAACATTCAGTACTTC. It yields the protein CASSDSSGGKNIQYF.